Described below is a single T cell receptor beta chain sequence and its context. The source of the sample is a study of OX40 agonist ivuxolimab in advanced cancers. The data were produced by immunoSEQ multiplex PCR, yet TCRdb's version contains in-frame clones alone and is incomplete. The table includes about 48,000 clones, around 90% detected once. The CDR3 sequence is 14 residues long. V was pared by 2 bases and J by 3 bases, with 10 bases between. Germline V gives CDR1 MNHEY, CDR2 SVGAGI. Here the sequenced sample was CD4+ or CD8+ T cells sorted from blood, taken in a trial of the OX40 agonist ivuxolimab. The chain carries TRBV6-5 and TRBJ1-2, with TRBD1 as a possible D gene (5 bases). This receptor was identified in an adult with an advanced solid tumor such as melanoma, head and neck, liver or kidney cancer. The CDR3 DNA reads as TGTGCCAGCAGTTACAATCAGGGCCACTATGGCTACACCTTC. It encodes CASSYNQGHYGYTF.